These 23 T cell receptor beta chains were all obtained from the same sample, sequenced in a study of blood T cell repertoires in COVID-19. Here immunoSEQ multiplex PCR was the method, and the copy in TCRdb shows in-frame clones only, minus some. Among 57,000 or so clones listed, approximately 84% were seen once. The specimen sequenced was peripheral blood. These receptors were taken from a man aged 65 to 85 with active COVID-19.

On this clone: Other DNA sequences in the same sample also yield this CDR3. For the CDR3, the DNA is TGTGCCAGCAGTCCAAGGGGGAATTCACCCCTCCACTTT. Translating gives CASSPRGNSPLHF. V and J are TRBV27 and TRBJ1-6; TRBD1 might be the D (6 bases). The germline V gene encodes CDR1 MNHEY and CDR2 SMNVEV (reference sequence). Trimming stripped 5 bases from V and 7 bases from J, with 9 bases between. The CDR3 sequence is 13 residues long.

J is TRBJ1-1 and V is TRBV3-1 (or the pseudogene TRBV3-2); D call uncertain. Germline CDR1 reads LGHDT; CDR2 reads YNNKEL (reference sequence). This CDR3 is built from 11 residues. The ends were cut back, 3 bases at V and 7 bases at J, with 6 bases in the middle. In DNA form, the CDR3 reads TGTGCCAGCAGCCAGTCAGATGAAGCTTTCTTT. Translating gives CASSQSDEAFF.

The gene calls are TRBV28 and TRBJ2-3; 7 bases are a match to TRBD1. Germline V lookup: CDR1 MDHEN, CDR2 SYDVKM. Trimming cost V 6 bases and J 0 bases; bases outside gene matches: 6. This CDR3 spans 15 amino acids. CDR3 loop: CASSSNRGSTDTQYF. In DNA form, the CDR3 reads TGTGCCAGCAGCTCCAACAGGGGAAGCACAGATACGCAGTATTTT.

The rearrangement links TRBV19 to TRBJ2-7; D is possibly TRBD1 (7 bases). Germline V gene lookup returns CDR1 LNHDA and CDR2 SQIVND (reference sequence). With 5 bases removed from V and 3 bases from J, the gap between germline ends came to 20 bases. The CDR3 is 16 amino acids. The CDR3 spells CASSQGGTAYFYEQYF. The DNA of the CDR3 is TGTGCCAGTAGTCAAGGGGGGACAGCCTACTTCTACGAGCAGTACTTC.

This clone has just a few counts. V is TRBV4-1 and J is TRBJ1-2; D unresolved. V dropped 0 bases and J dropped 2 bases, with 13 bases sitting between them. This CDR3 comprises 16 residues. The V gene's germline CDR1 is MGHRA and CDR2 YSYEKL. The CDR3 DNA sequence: TGCGCCAGCAGCCAAGAGGCGCGGTCGTGGAACTATGGCTACACCTTC. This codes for CASSQEARSWNYGYTF.

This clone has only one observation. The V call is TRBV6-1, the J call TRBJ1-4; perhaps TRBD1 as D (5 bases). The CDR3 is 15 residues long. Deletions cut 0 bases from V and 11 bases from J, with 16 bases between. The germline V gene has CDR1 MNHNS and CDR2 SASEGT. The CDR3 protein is CASSEARGRLGKLFF. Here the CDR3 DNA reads TGTGCCAGCAGTGAAGCGCGGGGCCGCCTGGGGAAACTGTTTTTT.

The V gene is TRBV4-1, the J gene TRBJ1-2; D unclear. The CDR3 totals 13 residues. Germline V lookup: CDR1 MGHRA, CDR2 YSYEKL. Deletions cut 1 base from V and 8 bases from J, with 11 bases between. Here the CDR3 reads CASSQVMKPGYTF. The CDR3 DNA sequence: TGCGCCAGCAGCCAAGTAATGAAGCCGGGCTACACCTTC.

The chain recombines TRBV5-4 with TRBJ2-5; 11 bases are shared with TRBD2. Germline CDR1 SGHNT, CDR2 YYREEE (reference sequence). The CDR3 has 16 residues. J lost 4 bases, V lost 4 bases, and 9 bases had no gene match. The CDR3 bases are TGTGCCAGCAGCCCCCCCCCGACTAGCGGGGTAGAGACCCAGTACTTC. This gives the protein CASSPPPTSGVETQYF.

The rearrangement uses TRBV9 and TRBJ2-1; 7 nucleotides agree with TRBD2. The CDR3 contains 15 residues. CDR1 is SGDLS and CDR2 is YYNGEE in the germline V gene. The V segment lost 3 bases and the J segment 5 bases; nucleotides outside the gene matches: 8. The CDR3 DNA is TGTGCCAGCAGCGCCCGGGACTATGGCAACAATGAGCAGTTCTTC. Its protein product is CASSARDYGNNEQFF.

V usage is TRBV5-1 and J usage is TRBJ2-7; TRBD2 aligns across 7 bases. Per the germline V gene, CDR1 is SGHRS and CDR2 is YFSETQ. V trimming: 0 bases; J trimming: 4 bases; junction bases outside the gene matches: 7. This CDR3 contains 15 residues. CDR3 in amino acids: CASSLAGEGRYEQYF. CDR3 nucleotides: TGCGCCAGCAGCTTGGCGGGGGAGGGCCGTTACGAGCAGTACTTC. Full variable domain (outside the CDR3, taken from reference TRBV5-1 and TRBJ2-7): KAGVTQTPRYLIKTRGQQVTLSCSPISGHRSVSWYQQTPGQGLQFLFEYFSETQRNKGNFPGRFSGRQFSNSRSEMNVSTLELGDSALYLCASSLAGEGRYEQYFGPGTRLTVT.

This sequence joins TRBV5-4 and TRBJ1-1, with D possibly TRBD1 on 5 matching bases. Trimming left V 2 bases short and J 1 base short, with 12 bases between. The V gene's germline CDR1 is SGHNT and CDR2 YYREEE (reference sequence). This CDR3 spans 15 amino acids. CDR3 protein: CASSFEGVGNTEAFF. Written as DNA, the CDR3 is TGTGCCAGCAGCTTCGAAGGGGTAGGGAACACTGAAGCTTTCTTT.

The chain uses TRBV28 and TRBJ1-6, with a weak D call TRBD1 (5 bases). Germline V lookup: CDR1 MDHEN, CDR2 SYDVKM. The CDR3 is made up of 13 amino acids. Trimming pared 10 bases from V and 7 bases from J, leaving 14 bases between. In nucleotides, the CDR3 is TGTGCCACCCGGGGGGGGAGAAATTCACCCCTCCACTTT. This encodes CATRGGRNSPLHF.

This chain's CDR3 is CASSPPSGRDRVSTEAFF. CDR3 nucleotide sequence: TGTGCCAGCTCACCACCTTCCGGCCGGGACAGGGTTTCCACTGAAGCTTTCTTT. V is TRBV18 and J is TRBJ1-1; 9 bases match TRBD1. V lost 0 bases, J lost 4 bases, and 12 bases stayed unmatched. The CDR3 runs 18 residues. Germline-derived CDR1 and CDR2 are KGHSH and LQKENI.

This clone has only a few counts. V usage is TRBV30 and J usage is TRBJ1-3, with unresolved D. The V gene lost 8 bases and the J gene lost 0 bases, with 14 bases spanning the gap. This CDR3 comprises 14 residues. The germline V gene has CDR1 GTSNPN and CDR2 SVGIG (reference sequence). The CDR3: CAGRRTLSGNTIYF. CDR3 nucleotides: TGTGCCGGTAGACGGACTCTCTCTGGAAACACCATATATTTT.

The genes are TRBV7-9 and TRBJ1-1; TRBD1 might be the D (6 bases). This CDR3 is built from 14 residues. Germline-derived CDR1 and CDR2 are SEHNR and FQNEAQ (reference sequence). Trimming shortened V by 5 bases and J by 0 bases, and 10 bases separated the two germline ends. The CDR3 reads CASSLGQMNTEAFF. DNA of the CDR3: TGTGCCAGCAGCCTCGGACAGATGAACACTGAAGCTTTCTTT. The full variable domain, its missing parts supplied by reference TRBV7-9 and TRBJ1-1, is DTGVSQNPRHKITKRGQNVTFRCDPISEHNRLYWYRQTLGQGPEFLTYFQNEAQLEKSRLLSDRFSAERPKGSFSTLEIQRTEQGDSAMYLCASSLGQMNTEAFFGQGTRLTVV.

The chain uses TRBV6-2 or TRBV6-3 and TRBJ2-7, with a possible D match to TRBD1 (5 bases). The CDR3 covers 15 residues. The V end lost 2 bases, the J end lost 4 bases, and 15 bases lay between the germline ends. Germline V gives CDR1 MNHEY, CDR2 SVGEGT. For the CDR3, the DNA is TGTGCCAGCAGTTACCCCAGATTGGACATATACGAGCAGTACTTC. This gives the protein CASSYPRLDIYEQYF.

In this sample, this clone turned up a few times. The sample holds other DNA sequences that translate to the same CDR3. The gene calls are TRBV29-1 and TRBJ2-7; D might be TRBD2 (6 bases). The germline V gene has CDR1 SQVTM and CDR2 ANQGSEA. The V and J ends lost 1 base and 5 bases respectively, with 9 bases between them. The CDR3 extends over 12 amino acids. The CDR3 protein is CSVEVGGDEQYF. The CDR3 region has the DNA TGCAGCGTTGAAGTGGGAGGCGACGAGCAGTACTTC.

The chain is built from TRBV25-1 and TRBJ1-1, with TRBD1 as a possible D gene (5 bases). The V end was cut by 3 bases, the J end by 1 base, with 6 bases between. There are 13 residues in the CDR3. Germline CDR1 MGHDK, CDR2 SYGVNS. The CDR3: CASSDRGNTEAFF. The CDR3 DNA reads TGTGCCAGCAGTGATAGGGGGAACACTGAAGCTTTCTTT.

For the CDR3, the DNA is TGTGCCAGCAGTTATGAGTCCTACGAGCAGTACTTC. As protein: CASSYESYEQYF. The J gene is TRBJ2-7, the V gene TRBV12-3 or TRBV12-4; no clear D. CDR3 length: 12 residues. V was trimmed by 4 bases and J by 1 base, leaving 5 bases between them.

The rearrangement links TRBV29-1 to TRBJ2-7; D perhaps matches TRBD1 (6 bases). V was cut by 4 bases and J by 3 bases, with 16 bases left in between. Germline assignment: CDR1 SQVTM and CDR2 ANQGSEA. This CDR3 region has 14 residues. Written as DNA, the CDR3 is TGCAGCGTTGTACAGCCAGGGGCCCTCTACGAGCAGTACTTC. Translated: CSVVQPGALYEQYF.

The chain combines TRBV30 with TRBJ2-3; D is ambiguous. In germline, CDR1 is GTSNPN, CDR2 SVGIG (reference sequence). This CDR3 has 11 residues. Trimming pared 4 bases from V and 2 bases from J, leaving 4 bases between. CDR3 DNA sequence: TGTGCCTGGAAACTCACAGATACGCAGTATTTT. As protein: CAWKLTDTQYF.

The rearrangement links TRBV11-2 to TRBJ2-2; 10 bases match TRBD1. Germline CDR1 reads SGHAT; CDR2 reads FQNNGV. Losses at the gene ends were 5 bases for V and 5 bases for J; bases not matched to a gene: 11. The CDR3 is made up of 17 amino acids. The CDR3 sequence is CASSPSRQGAGTGELFF. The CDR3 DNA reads TGTGCCAGCAGCCCCTCGCGACAGGGGGCAGGGACCGGGGAGCTGTTTTTT. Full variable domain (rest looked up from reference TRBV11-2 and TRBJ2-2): EAGVAQSPRYKIIEKRQSVAFWCNPISGHATLYWYQQILGQGPKLLIQFQNNGVVDDSQLPKDRFSAERLKGVDSTLKIQPAKLEDSAVYLCASSPSRQGAGTGELFFGEGSRLTVL.

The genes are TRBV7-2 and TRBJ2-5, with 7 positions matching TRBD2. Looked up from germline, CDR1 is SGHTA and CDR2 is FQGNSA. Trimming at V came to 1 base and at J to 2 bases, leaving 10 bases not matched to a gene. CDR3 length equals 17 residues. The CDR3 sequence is CASSLVIGRIDQETQYF. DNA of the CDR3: TGTGCCAGCAGCTTAGTTATCGGGAGGATCGATCAAGAGACCCAGTACTTC.